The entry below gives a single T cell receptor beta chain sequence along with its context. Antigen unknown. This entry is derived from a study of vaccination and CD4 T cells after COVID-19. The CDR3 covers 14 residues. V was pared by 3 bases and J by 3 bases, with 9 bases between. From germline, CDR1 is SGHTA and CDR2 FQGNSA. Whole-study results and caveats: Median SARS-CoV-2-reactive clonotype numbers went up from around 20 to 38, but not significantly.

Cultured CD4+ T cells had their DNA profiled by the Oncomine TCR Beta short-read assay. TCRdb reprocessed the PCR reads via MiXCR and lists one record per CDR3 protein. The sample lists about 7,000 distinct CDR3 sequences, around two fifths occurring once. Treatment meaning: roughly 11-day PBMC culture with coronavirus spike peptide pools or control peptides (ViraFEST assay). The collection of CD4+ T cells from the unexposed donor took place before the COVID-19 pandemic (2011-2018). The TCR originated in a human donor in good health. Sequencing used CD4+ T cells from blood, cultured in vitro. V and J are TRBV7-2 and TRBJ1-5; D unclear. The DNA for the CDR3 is TGTGCCAGCAGCTTCAAAGCTGACAATCAGCCCCAGCATTTT. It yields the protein CASSFKADNQPQHF.